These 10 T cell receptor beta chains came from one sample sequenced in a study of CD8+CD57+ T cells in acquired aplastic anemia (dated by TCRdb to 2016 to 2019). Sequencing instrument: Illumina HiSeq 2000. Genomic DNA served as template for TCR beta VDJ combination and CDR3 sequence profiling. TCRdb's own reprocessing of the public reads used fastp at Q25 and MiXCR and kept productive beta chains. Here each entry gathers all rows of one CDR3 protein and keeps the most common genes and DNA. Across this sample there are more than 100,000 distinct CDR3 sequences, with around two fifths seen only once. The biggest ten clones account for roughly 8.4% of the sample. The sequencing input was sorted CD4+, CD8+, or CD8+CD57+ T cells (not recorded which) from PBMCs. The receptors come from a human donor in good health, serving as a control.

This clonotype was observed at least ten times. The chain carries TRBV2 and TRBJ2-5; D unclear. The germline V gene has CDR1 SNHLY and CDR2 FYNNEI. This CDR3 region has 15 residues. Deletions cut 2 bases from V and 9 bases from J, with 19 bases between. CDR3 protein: CASSELITVPVPQYF. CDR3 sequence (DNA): TGTGCCAGCAGTGAATTGATCACGGTCCCGGTTCCCCAGTACTTC.

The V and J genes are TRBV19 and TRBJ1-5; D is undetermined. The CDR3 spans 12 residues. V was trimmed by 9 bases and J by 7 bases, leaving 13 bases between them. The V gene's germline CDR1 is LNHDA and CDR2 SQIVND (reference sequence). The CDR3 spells CASGTAQQPQHF. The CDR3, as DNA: TGTGCCAGCGGAACAGCACAACAGCCCCAGCATTTT.

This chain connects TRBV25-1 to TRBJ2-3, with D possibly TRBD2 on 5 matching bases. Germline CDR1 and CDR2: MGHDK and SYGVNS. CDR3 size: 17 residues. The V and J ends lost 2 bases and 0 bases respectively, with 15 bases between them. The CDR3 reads CASSEDSSAASTDTQYF. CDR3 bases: TGTGCCAGCAGTGAAGACTCCTCAGCGGCTAGCACAGATACGCAGTATTTT. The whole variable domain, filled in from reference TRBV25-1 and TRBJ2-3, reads EADIYQTPRYLVIGTGKKITLECSQTMGHDKMYWYQQDPGMELHLIHYSYGVNSTEKGDLSSESTVSRIRTEHFPLTLESARPSHTSQYLCASSEDSSAASTDTQYFGPGTRLTVL.

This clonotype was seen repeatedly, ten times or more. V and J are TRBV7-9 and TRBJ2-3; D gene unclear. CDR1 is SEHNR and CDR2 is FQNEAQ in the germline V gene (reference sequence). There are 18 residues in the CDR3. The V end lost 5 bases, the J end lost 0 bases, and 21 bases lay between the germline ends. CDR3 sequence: CASSTPPQGITSTDTQYF. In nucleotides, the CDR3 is TGTGCCAGCAGCACACCTCCTCAAGGGATTACTAGCACAGATACGCAGTATTTT.

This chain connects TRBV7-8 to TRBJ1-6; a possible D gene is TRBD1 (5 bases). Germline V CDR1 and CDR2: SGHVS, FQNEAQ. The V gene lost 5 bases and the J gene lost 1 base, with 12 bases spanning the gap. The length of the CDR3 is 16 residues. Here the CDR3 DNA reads TGTGCCAGCAGCGCCTACGGGGGATCCTATAATTCACCCCTCCACTTT. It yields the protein CASSAYGGSYNSPLHF.

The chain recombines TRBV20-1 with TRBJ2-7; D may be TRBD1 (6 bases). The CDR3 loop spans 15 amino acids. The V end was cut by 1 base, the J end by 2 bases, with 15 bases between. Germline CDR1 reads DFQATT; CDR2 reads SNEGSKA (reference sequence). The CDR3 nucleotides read TGCAGTGCTAGAGGTCCGGCGGACAGAGCCTACGAGCAGTACTTC. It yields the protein CSARGPADRAYEQYF.

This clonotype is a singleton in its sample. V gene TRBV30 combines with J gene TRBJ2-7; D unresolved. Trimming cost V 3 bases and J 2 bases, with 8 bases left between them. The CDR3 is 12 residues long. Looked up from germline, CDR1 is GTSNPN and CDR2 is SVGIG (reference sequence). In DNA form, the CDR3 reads TGTGCCTGGAGGAGCGCTACCTACGAGCAGTACTTC. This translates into CAWRSATYEQYF.

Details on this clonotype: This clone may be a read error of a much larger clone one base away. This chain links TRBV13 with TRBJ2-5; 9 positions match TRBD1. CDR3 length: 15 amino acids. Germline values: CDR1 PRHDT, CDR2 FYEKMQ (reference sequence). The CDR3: CASSAGGQGRETQHF. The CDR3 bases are TGTGCCAGCAGCGCCGGGGGACAGGGTCGGGAGACCCAGCACTTC. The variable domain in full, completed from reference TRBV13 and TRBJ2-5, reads AAGVIQSPRHLIKEKRETATLKCYPIPRHDTVYWYQQGPGQDPQFLISFYEKMQSDKGSIPDRFSAQQFSDYHSELNMSSLELGDSALYFCASSAGGQGRETQHFGPGTRLLVL.

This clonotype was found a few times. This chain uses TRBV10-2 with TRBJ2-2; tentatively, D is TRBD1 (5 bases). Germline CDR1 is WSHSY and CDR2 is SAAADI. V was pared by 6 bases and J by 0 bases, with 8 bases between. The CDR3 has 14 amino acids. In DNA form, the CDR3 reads TGCGCCAGCAGGCAGGGAACGAACACCGGGGAGCTGTTTTTT. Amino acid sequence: CASRQGTNTGELFF.

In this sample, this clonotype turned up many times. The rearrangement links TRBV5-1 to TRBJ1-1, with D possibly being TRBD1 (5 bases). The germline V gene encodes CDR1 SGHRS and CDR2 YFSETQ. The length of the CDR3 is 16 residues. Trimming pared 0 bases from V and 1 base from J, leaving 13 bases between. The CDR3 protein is CASSLEAGSANTEAFF. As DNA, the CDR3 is TGCGCCAGCAGCTTGGAGGCAGGGTCGGCGAACACTGAAGCTTTCTTT.